The 6 T cell receptor beta chains given below trace back to one sample, sequenced in a study of T cell responses to AZD1222 COVID-19 vaccine. Using immunoSEQ multiplex PCR, the repertoire was profiled, and TCRdb retains in-frame clones only, with some absent. The table shows roughly 180,000 clones, with 80% to 95% occurring only once. This specimen consisted of peripheral blood, obtained 28 days after the second AZD1222 dose. These receptors were collected from an adult who received the AZD1222 COVID-19 vaccine.

The chain is built from TRBV4-1 and TRBJ1-6; D gene unclear. Germline lookup yields CDR1 MGHRA and CDR2 YSYEKL. V shed 3 bases and J shed 4 bases, with 7 bases lying between them. The CDR3 loop spans 14 amino acids. CDR3 protein: CASSQSRYNSPLHF. For the CDR3, the DNA is TGCGCCAGCAGCCAGAGTCGATATAATTCACCCCTCCACTTT.

The CDR3 sequence: CASRERGGGNIQYF. The CDR3 DNA is TGTGCCAGTAGGGAGCGGGGTGGTGGGAACATTCAGTACTTC. V usage is TRBV19 and J usage is TRBJ2-4, with 7 bases that match TRBD2. The germline gives CDR1 LNHDA, CDR2 SQIVND (reference sequence). This CDR3 has 14 amino acids. J was trimmed by 7 bases and V by 6 bases; bases with no gene match: 9.

The V call is TRBV3-1 (or the pseudogene TRBV3-2), the J call TRBJ1-2; maybe TRBD1 (6 bases). This CDR3 has 13 residues. The V gene lost 4 bases and the J gene lost 8 bases, with 14 bases spanning the gap. The germline V gene has CDR1 LGHDT and CDR2 YNNKEL (reference sequence). The CDR3 region has the DNA TGTGCCAGCAGCCGAACAGGGAACTGGGGCTACACCTTC. Translation gives CASSRTGNWGYTF.

The chain has TRBV30 and TRBJ1-4, with TRBD1 as a possible D gene (6 bases). There are 16 residues in the CDR3. CDR1 is GTSNPN, CDR2 SVGIG, per germline (reference sequence). V lost 2 bases, J lost 1 base, and 14 bases lay in between. This CDR3 is CAWSPRGRGTNEKLFF. As DNA, the CDR3 is TGTGCCTGGAGTCCTAGGGGCAGGGGAACTAATGAAAAACTGTTTTTT.

The chain recombines TRBV5-1 with TRBJ1-1; 9 bases match TRBD1. Germline values: CDR1 SGHRS, CDR2 YFSETQ. The J segment lost 0 bases and the V segment lost 4 bases, leaving 4 bases of the junction unmatched. The length of the CDR3 is 15 residues. In DNA form, the CDR3 reads TGCGCCAGCAGCATCGGGACAGGGATGAACACTGAAGCTTTCTTT. The encoded protein is CASSIGTGMNTEAFF.

The chain employs TRBV6-2 or TRBV6-3 and TRBJ1-2, with D unresolved. Trimming left V 2 bases short and J 8 bases short, with 12 bases between. The CDR3 has 13 residues. Germline assignment: CDR1 MNHEY and CDR2 SVGEGT. The CDR3 coding sequence is TGTGCCAGCAGTTACAGGTGGTCCTTGGGCTACACCTTC. It is translated as CASSYRWSLGYTF.